A selection of T cell receptor beta chains follows, all from one sample in a study of T cells in Graves' hyperthyroidism and ophthalmopathy. TCRdb called the multiplex PCR reads again in MiXCR, with one record for every CDR3 protein. Found here are 150,000 or so distinct CDR3 sequences, approximately 20% of them singletons; the top ten hold about two thirds. The sequenced sample was blood. Source of these receptors: a woman aged 45 to 65 with Graves' hyperthyroidism that later progressed to Graves' ophthalmopathy. Both conserved end residues are part of each CDR3. A D gene is named only where the DNA matches it firmly. A clone size is listed for some rows: how often the clone was seen (once, few, many), or a class if it is expanded.

abundance: -
j_gene: TRBJ2-1
v_gene: TRBV14
d_gene: TRBD2
CDR3aa: CAGSQERSGASYNEQFF
CDR3nt: TGTGCCGGCAGCCAAGAAAGGAGCGGGGCCTCCTACAATGAGCAGTTCTTC

abundance: -
j_gene: TRBJ2-2
v_gene: TRBV6-2/TRBV6-3
d_gene: -
CDR3aa: CASTDPFRGTGELFF
CDR3nt: TGTGCCAGCACAGATCCGTTCCGAGGCACCGGGGAGCTGTTTTTT

abundance: -
j_gene: TRBJ1-1
v_gene: TRBV20-1
d_gene: -
CDR3aa: CSARVRAPEAFF
CDR3nt: TGCAGTGCTAGAGTCCGGGCTCCTGAAGCTTTCTTT

abundance: -
j_gene: TRBJ2-7
v_gene: TRBV4-1
d_gene: TRBD1
CDR3aa: CASSQWWGQGGEQYF
CDR3nt: TGCGCCAGCAGCCAATGGTGGGGACAGGGGGGCGAGCAGTACTTC

abundance: many
j_gene: TRBJ2-5
v_gene: TRBV20-1
d_gene: -
CDR3aa: CSPAPRLETQYF
CDR3nt: TGCAGTCCCGCCCCGAGGTTGGAGACCCAGTACTTC

abundance: -
j_gene: TRBJ2-7
v_gene: TRBV19
d_gene: TRBD2
CDR3aa: CASSIAASGVYEQYF
CDR3nt: TGTGCCAGTAGTATAGCCGCTAGCGGGGTCTACGAGCAGTACTTC

abundance: many
j_gene: TRBJ2-3
v_gene: TRBV7-9
d_gene: -
CDR3aa: CASSLRDSTDTQYF
CDR3nt: TGTGCCAGCAGCTTACGGGATAGCACAGATACGCAGTATTTT

abundance: -
j_gene: TRBJ2-7
v_gene: TRBV27
d_gene: TRBD2
CDR3aa: CASSPTSGYYEQYF
CDR3nt: TGTGCCAGCAGCCCCACTAGCGGGTACTACGAGCAGTACTTC

abundance: many
j_gene: TRBJ2-1
v_gene: TRBV3-1
d_gene: -
CDR3aa: CASSQDPYYNEQFF
CDR3nt: TGTGCCAGCAGCCAAGACCCGTACTACAATGAGCAGTTCTTC

abundance: -
j_gene: TRBJ2-3
v_gene: TRBV15
d_gene: -
CDR3aa: CATSRPGTDTQYF
CDR3nt: TGTGCCACCAGCAGGCCCGGCACAGATACGCAGTATTTT

abundance: many
j_gene: TRBJ1-1
v_gene: TRBV28
d_gene: TRBD1
CDR3aa: CASSGTGGGNTEAFF
CDR3nt: TGTGCCAGCAGTGGGACAGGGGGGGGGAACACTGAAGCTTTCTTT

abundance: -
j_gene: TRBJ2-3
v_gene: TRBV4-2
d_gene: -
CDR3aa: CASSATVLTDTQYF
CDR3nt: TGTGCCAGCAGCGCGACGGTACTCACAGATACGCAGTATTTT

abundance: -
j_gene: TRBJ2-2
v_gene: TRBV7-9
d_gene: -
CDR3aa: CASSQLGGLHTGELFF
CDR3nt: TGTGCCAGCAGCCAACTGGGGGGGCTACACACCGGGGAGCTGTTTTTT

abundance: many
j_gene: TRBJ2-1
v_gene: TRBV29-1
d_gene: TRBD2
CDR3aa: CSVGTSGGLNEQFF
CDR3nt: TGCAGCGTTGGGACTAGCGGAGGGCTCAATGAGCAGTTCTTC

abundance: once
j_gene: TRBJ1-5
v_gene: TRBV18
d_gene: -
CDR3aa: CASSSDGGGRPQHF
CDR3nt: TGTGCCAGCTCATCCGACGGCGGTGGGAGGCCCCAGCATTTT

abundance: once
j_gene: TRBJ2-6
v_gene: TRBV7-9
d_gene: TRBD1
CDR3aa: CASRPRTGEETGANVLTF
CDR3nt: TGTGCCAGCAGACCGAGGACAGGGGAAGAGACTGGGGCCAACGTCCTGACTTTC

abundance: once
j_gene: TRBJ2-1
v_gene: TRBV29-1
d_gene: TRBD2
CDR3aa: CSVVASGRHNEQFF
CDR3nt: TGCAGCGTTGTAGCCAGCGGGAGACACAATGAGCAGTTCTTC

abundance: -
j_gene: TRBJ2-7
v_gene: TRBV29-1
d_gene: TRBD1
CDR3aa: CSVARGLSYEQYF
CDR3nt: TGCAGCGTTGCCAGGGGGCTCTCCTACGAGCAGTACTTC

abundance: -
j_gene: TRBJ2-7
v_gene: TRBV28
d_gene: -
CDR3aa: CASSFTLGGDEQYF
CDR3nt: TGTGCCAGCAGTTTTACCCTGGGTGGGGACGAGCAGTACTTC

abundance: few
j_gene: TRBJ1-2
v_gene: TRBV6-1
d_gene: -
CDR3aa: CASRRTETYGYTF
CDR3nt: TGTGCCAGCAGGAGAACGGAGACCTATGGCTACACCTTC

abundance: few
j_gene: TRBJ1-5
v_gene: TRBV6-1
d_gene: TRBD1
CDR3aa: CASSARSGGNQPQHF
CDR3nt: TGTGCCAGCAGTGCCCGTTCAGGGGGGAATCAGCCCCAGCATTTT

abundance: few
j_gene: TRBJ2-7
v_gene: TRBV27
d_gene: TRBD2
CDR3aa: CASSFLGQLAGEPYEQYF
CDR3nt: TGTGCCAGCAGTTTCCTTGGCCAACTAGCGGGAGAGCCCTACGAGCAGTACTTC

abundance: -
j_gene: TRBJ2-4
v_gene: TRBV19
d_gene: TRBD2
CDR3aa: CASSARRTSGRGMLAKNIQYF
CDR3nt: TGTGCCAGTAGTGCTCGACGGACTAGCGGGAGGGGTATGCTGGCCAAAAACATTCAGTACTTC

abundance: few
j_gene: TRBJ2-2
v_gene: TRBV6-5
d_gene: TRBD1
CDR3aa: CASRPGTGVPRGNTGELFF
CDR3nt: TGTGCCAGCAGACCCGGGACAGGGGTTCCCCGCGGGAACACCGGGGAGCTGTTTTTT

abundance: many
j_gene: TRBJ2-7
v_gene: TRBV5-1
d_gene: -
CDR3aa: CASSFTLTENSYEQYF
CDR3nt: TGCGCCAGCAGCTTTACATTAACAGAGAACTCCTACGAGCAGTACTTC

abundance: -
j_gene: TRBJ2-1
v_gene: TRBV3-1
d_gene: TRBD1
CDR3aa: CASSRDSNEQFF
CDR3nt: TGTGCCAGCAGCCGGGACAGCAATGAGCAGTTCTTC

abundance: -
j_gene: TRBJ1-2
v_gene: TRBV18
d_gene: TRBD1
CDR3aa: CASSPRTGPNYGYTF
CDR3nt: TGTGCCAGCTCACCGCGGACAGGGCCTAACTATGGCTACACCTTC

abundance: few
j_gene: TRBJ2-1
v_gene: TRBV20-1
d_gene: TRBD2
CDR3aa: CSARDVPGGLGGSYNEQFF
CDR3nt: TGCAGTGCTAGAGATGTACCGGGAGGGCTTGGGGGATCCTACAATGAGCAGTTCTTC

abundance: -
j_gene: TRBJ2-5
v_gene: TRBV25-1
d_gene: -
CDR3aa: CASSMGGSGQETQYF
CDR3nt: TGTGCCAGCAGTATGGGAGGCTCAGGCCAAGAGACCCAGTACTTC

abundance: many
j_gene: TRBJ1-4
v_gene: TRBV3-1
d_gene: -
CDR3aa: CASSSTGEKLFF
CDR3nt: TGTGCCAGCAGCTCCACCGGGGAGAAACTGTTTTTT

abundance: many
j_gene: TRBJ1-2
v_gene: TRBV20-1
d_gene: -
CDR3aa: CSASLTATYGYTF
CDR3nt: TGCAGTGCTTCGCTGACAGCCACCTATGGCTACACCTTC

abundance: few
j_gene: TRBJ2-1
v_gene: TRBV14
d_gene: TRBD2
CDR3aa: CASSLAGGLQSEQFF
CDR3nt: TGTGCCAGCAGCTTAGCGGGAGGGCTTCAAAGTGAGCAGTTCTTC

abundance: few
j_gene: TRBJ2-7
v_gene: TRBV14
d_gene: -
CDR3aa: CASSPSFSGLYEQYF
CDR3nt: TGTGCCAGCAGCCCCAGCTTTAGCGGCCTCTACGAGCAGTACTTC

abundance: many
j_gene: TRBJ2-1
v_gene: TRBV3-1
d_gene: TRBD2
CDR3aa: CASTRAGAGYNEQFF
CDR3nt: TGTGCCAGCACCCGAGCGGGAGCCGGCTACAATGAGCAGTTCTTC

abundance: many
j_gene: TRBJ2-5
v_gene: TRBV12-3/TRBV12-4
d_gene: TRBD1
CDR3aa: CATSQGARETQYF
CDR3nt: TGTGCCACCTCTCAGGGGGCCCGAGAGACCCAGTACTTC

abundance: -
j_gene: TRBJ2-1
v_gene: TRBV28
d_gene: TRBD2
CDR3aa: CASSLLRGGPGNNEQFF
CDR3nt: TGTGCCAGCAGTTTATTGAGGGGAGGGCCCGGCAACAATGAGCAGTTCTTC

abundance: few
j_gene: TRBJ1-1
v_gene: TRBV29-1
d_gene: TRBD1
CDR3aa: CSVTYRGLKTEAFF
CDR3nt: TGCAGCGTAACCTACAGGGGGCTCAAGACTGAAGCTTTCTTT

abundance: -
j_gene: TRBJ1-2
v_gene: TRBV6-2/TRBV6-3
d_gene: TRBD1
CDR3aa: CASSYAGGSYGYTF
CDR3nt: TGTGCCAGCAGTTACGCAGGGGGTTCCTATGGCTACACCTTC

abundance: -
j_gene: TRBJ2-2
v_gene: TRBV5-1
d_gene: TRBD1
CDR3aa: CASSLGVRQGTGELFF
CDR3nt: TGCGCCAGCAGCTTGGGGGTTCGACAGGGGACCGGGGAGCTGTTTTTT

abundance: few
j_gene: TRBJ2-6
v_gene: TRBV15
d_gene: -
CDR3aa: CATSRGPSGANVLTF
CDR3nt: TGTGCCACCAGCAGAGGTCCCTCTGGGGCCAACGTCCTGACTTTC

abundance: few
j_gene: TRBJ2-5
v_gene: TRBV7-9
d_gene: TRBD1
CDR3aa: CASSLAVGQAQETQYF
CDR3nt: TGTGCCAGCAGCTTAGCGGTGGGACAGGCGCAAGAGACCCAGTACTTC

abundance: many
j_gene: TRBJ1-1
v_gene: TRBV7-2
d_gene: -
CDR3aa: CASEGLDLGAFF
CDR3nt: TGTGCCAGTGAAGGACTCGACTTAGGAGCTTTCTTT

abundance: -
j_gene: TRBJ2-3
v_gene: TRBV24-1
d_gene: -
CDR3aa: CATSDLQGVPDTQYF
CDR3nt: TGTGCCACCAGTGACCTACAGGGAGTGCCAGATACGCAGTATTTT

abundance: many
j_gene: TRBJ2-7
v_gene: TRBV5-6
d_gene: -
CDR3aa: CASSLNDPYEQYF
CDR3nt: TGTGCCAGCAGCTTAAACGACCCCTACGAGCAGTACTTC

abundance: -
j_gene: TRBJ2-5
v_gene: TRBV9
d_gene: TRBD2
CDR3aa: CASSYQPGGASRETQYF
CDR3nt: TGTGCCAGCAGCTACCAACCGGGGGGTGCCTCCAGGGAGACCCAGTACTTC

abundance: few
j_gene: TRBJ2-7
v_gene: TRBV5-1
d_gene: -
CDR3aa: CASSKAGSYEQYF
CDR3nt: TGCGCCAGCAGCAAGGCAGGTAGCTACGAGCAGTACTTC

abundance: -
j_gene: TRBJ2-5
v_gene: TRBV27
d_gene: -
CDR3aa: CASSRRRGETQYF
CDR3nt: TGTGCCAGCAGTCGTCGGAGGGGAGAGACCCAGTACTTC

abundance: many
j_gene: TRBJ2-3
v_gene: TRBV20-1
d_gene: -
CDR3aa: CSARRRARGSADTQYF
CDR3nt: TGCAGTGCTAGGAGACGGGCTAGGGGGTCGGCAGATACGCAGTATTTT

abundance: many
j_gene: TRBJ1-6
v_gene: TRBV3-1
d_gene: -
CDR3aa: CASSQGEGWSPLHF
CDR3nt: TGTGCCAGCAGCCAAGGGGAGGGTTGGTCACCCCTCCACTTT

abundance: many
j_gene: TRBJ2-3
v_gene: TRBV11-2
d_gene: TRBD2
CDR3aa: CASSPRPGLAGWADTQYF
CDR3nt: TGTGCCAGCAGCCCCCGCCCGGGACTAGCGGGATGGGCAGATACGCAGTATTTT

abundance: many
j_gene: TRBJ2-5
v_gene: TRBV7-9
d_gene: TRBD2
CDR3aa: CASSPGLAGVGETQYF
CDR3nt: TGTGCCAGCAGCCCTGGACTAGCGGGAGTGGGGGAGACCCAGTACTTC

abundance: few
j_gene: TRBJ1-1
v_gene: TRBV5-1
d_gene: TRBD1
CDR3aa: CASSPGDRVVTEAFF
CDR3nt: TGCGCCAGCAGCCCGGGGGACAGGGTGGTCACTGAAGCTTTCTTT

abundance: many
j_gene: TRBJ2-5
v_gene: TRBV28
d_gene: TRBD2
CDR3aa: CASSLSGVETQYF
CDR3nt: TGTGCCAGCAGTTTGAGCGGGGTGGAGACCCAGTACTTC

abundance: -
j_gene: TRBJ2-1
v_gene: TRBV5-4
d_gene: -
CDR3aa: CASSRTDNEQFF
CDR3nt: TGTGCCAGCAGCCGGACAGACAATGAGCAGTTCTTC

abundance: many
j_gene: TRBJ2-5
v_gene: TRBV7-2
d_gene: -
CDR3aa: CASSLDGGQETQYF
CDR3nt: TGTGCCAGCAGCTTAGACGGCGGACAGGAGACCCAGTACTTC